Detailed here is one T cell receptor (beta chain). What antigen it recognizes has not been identified. Qualities for individual bases were not recorded, and no much larger clone is one base off. Clipping removes 5 bases from V and 8 bases from J, with 8 as the unmatched junction base count. The CDR3 numbers 15 residues from cysteine through phenylalanine. The DNA shown is the 45-base CDR3, in frame from base 1. Reading the germline V gene gives CDR1 SGHTA and CDR2 FQGNSA. These data originate in a study of shared clonotypes between healthy human individuals (dated by TCRdb to the early 2020s). Regarding the study in general: Two women and a few men aged 18 to 49 years were included in the cohort. For each donor, CD4 naive and CD4 memory were each given three plates, CD8 naive was given two plates, and CD8 memory was given one plate. Blood TCR repertoires of about five healthy adults were deeply sequenced to estimate repertoire size and the extent of clonotype sharing between individuals. Libraries were prepared and TCR repertoires were sequenced by different laboratories using diverse techniques, in order to increase sequencing depth and limit assay-specific biases. Each donor's leukapheresis produced roughly between roughly 0.85 and 9.5 billion PBMCs.

TCR CDR3 regions were amplified from genomic DNA by multiplex PCR using the deep immunoSEQ assay. For each cell subset, the extracted genomic DNA was distributed evenly across all wells of several immunoSEQ 96-well plates, and each plate served as one replicate. For sorted subsets, roughly 200 ng of genomic DNA, equivalent to 25,000 to 35,000 T cell genomes, went into each replicate PCR. Purified libraries were quantified with a Qubit 3.0 fluorometer, sized on a Bioanalyzer 2100, and re-quantified with the KAPA Library Quantification kit. A separate single-read 150-cycle Illumina NextSeq 550 flow cell was used to sequence each immunoSEQ 96-well plate. In the authors' own workflow: Because the immunoSEQ output held only junctional sequences and lacked quality scores, the filtering could not match the filtering applied to full-length reads. To assign V/J genes and CDR3, sequences were annotated using PyIR, a Python wrapper for IgBLAST v1.9, with IMGT germline references. Any read was removed if the V/J assignment was weak (E-value above 1e-6), the CDR3 was missing, or the read contained stop codons, out-of-frame junctions, or ambiguous translated residues. V3J clonotypes were defined as sequences sharing an identical inferred V gene, J gene, and CDR3 amino acid sequence. Percentage overlap between repertoires was calculated by dividing the number of shared unique clonotypes by the size of the smaller repertoire. Richness of each repertoire was evaluated using RTK rarefaction, the Chao1 estimator, and Recon v2.1 estimates of unobserved clonotypes. For all TCRbeta clonotypes obtained by the gDNA method from four donors, generation probabilities were computed with OLGA. TCRdb took over this immuneACCESS table, retaining in-frame rearrangements with V and J assigned. Such tables are incomplete; in checked studies, under half of the missing clones stem from an unresolved V gene, and the remainder is unexplained. That table furnishes V, J and clone size, whereas the DNA furnished D and trimming. A total of 2,500,000 or so clones appear in this sample, around 92% of them only once. About 0.41% of the sample lies in the top ten.

Donors were healthy HIV-negative adults with no recently reported acute infections or vaccinations. Only Caucasian adults living in Nashville, Tennessee, USA were represented among the donors. Magnetic negative selection was used to enrich CD4+ T cells, after which naive cells were positively selected on CD45RA and the negative fraction became the memory subset. Blood was obtained by leukapheresis, after which PBMCs were separated by Ficoll-Histopaque density gradient centrifugation and cryopreserved in liquid nitrogen vapor phase. Analytical flow cytometry was used to check the purity and quantity of each magnetically sorted T cell population. Genomic DNA was isolated from every sorted fraction and measured by UV absorbance on a Nanodrop 2000c. What the work shows at the level of the full study, not this receptor alone: Because the study included a small number of donors, the genetic and exposure-history diversity represented was limited. Incomplete sequencing was indicated by rarefaction of sorted-subset datasets, despite the large sequencing depth. Compared with non-shared clonotypes, the clonotypes found in all four sorted-subset donors had higher generation probabilities. Only blood was sampled, and tissue TCR repertoires likely differ from those in blood. Across a handful of donors, roughly 5.1% of naive CD4, more than 3% of naive CD8, about 2.3% of memory CD4, and approximately 0.4% of memory CD8 clonotypes were shared. Pairwise subsampling indicated that sequencing depth was expected to affect the degree of clonotype sharing among donors. Larger estimated clonotype richness was generally found for naive subsets than for memory subsets.

The clonotype comes from a man aged 18 to 30 in good health. Some clones in this sample may be carry-over from other donors' samples. The sequence joins TRBV7-2 to TRBJ2-3, and 12 bases in between align with TRBD2. The sequencing sample was made of naive CD4+ T cells from PBMCs. Read against the paper, the sample's cell subset or site label means: CD45RA+ positively selected. The nucleotide sequence reads as follows: TGTGCCAGCAGCAATGGACTAGCGGGGTTAGGTACGCAGTATTTT. This sequence encodes CASSNGLAGLGTQYF.